These 4 T cell receptor beta chains came from one sample sequenced in a study of blood T cell repertoires in COVID-19. Clones were read by immunoSEQ multiplex PCR, and TCRdb kept only the in-frame ones, dropping some. The data hold under 300,000 clones, with approximately 80% observed a single time. Sequencing was performed on peripheral blood. These receptors came from a man younger than 45 who had recovered from COVID-19.

The V and J genes are TRBV6-5 and TRBJ2-5; 7 bases map to TRBD2. The germline V gene encodes CDR1 MNHEY and CDR2 SVGAGI. The CDR3 loop spans 13 amino acids. The ends lost 6 bases at V and 4 bases at J; junction bases unmatched: 5. The chain's CDR3 is CASSPREGETQYF. As DNA, the CDR3 is TGTGCCAGCAGCCCCAGGGAGGGAGAGACCCAGTACTTC.

The genes are TRBV5-1 and TRBJ2-7, with D possibly matching TRBD1 (6 bases). Trimming took off 0 bases at V and 4 bases at J, with 14 bases between the two ends. Looked up from germline, CDR1 is SGHRS and CDR2 is YFSETQ. This CDR3 has 15 residues. The CDR3 reads CASSLAQGSMYEQYF. As DNA, the CDR3 is TGCGCCAGCAGCTTGGCACAGGGCAGTATGTACGAGCAGTACTTC.

V gene TRBV19 combines with J gene TRBJ1-2, with TRBD1 as a possible D gene (5 bases). This CDR3 contains 14 residues. The V gene lost 5 bases and the J gene lost 5 bases, with 15 bases spanning the gap. Germline-derived CDR1 and CDR2 are LNHDA and SQIVND (reference sequence). CDR3 region: CASSRGLGEYGYTF. The CDR3 DNA sequence: TGTGCCAGTAGTCGGGGGTTGGGGGAGTATGGCTACACCTTC.

This clone was observed once. The rearrangement joins TRBV2 to TRBJ2-3, with 10 bases matching TRBD2. Per germline, CDR1 SNHLY and CDR2 FYNNEI. V was clipped by 3 bases and J by 4 bases; unmatched bases: 4. CDR3 length: 15 residues. This chain's CDR3 is CASSDGLAESDTQYF. The CDR3 DNA reads TGTGCCAGCAGTGACGGACTAGCGGAGTCAGATACGCAGTATTTT.